Presented here are 26 T cell receptor beta chains from one specimen sequenced in a study of early T cells in non-severe SARS-CoV-2 infection. In TCRdb, the 5' RACE reads were re-called with MiXCR into one record per CDR3 protein. The data show roughly 99,000 distinct CDR3 sequences, approximately 12% seen once. The sample consisted of whole blood. Receptors were obtained from an adult who was a healthcare worker with PCR-confirmed SARS-CoV-2 infection or an uninfected control (not recorded which).

This clonotype was recorded at least ten times. V and J are TRBV6-6 and TRBJ2-1, with unresolved D. Germline CDR1 and CDR2: MNHNY and SVGAGI (reference sequence). V gave up 2 bases and J gave up 0 bases, with 8 bases separating them. The CDR3 has 15 amino acids. CDR3 nucleotides: TGTGCCAGCAGTTACGCGCGGCCCTCCTACAATGAGCAGTTCTTC. Protein product: CASSYARPSYNEQFF.

This clonotype was detected only a few times. V and J are TRBV2 and TRBJ1-5; 11 bases line up with TRBD1. V shed 6 bases and J 4 bases; nucleotides not matched to a gene: 2. The length of the CDR3 is 14 residues. Germline V gene lookup returns CDR1 SNHLY and CDR2 FYNNEI. This chain's CDR3 is CASSRDRGNQPQHF. The CDR3, as DNA: TGTGCCAGCAGCCGGGACAGGGGGAATCAGCCCCAGCATTTT. Looking up the rest from reference TRBV2 and TRBJ1-5 gives the full variable domain: EPEVTQTPSHQVTQMGQEVILRCVPISNHLYFYWYRQILGQKVEFLVSFYNNEISEKSEIFDDQFSVERPDGSNFTLKIRSTKLEDSAMYFCASSRDRGNQPQHFGDGTRLSIL.

This rearrangement joins TRBV5-5 to TRBJ2-5; D not resolved. Germline-derived CDR1 and CDR2 are SGHKS and YYEKEE (reference sequence). CDR3 length equals 13 residues. Trimming took off 0 bases at V and 4 bases at J, with 7 bases between the two ends. The CDR3 loop reads CASSLEVRETQYF. DNA of the CDR3: TGTGCCAGCAGCTTGGAGGTCAGAGAGACCCAGTACTTC.

This clonotype came up many times. J is TRBJ1-1 and V is TRBV13; tentatively, D is TRBD1 (6 bases). V lost 4 bases, J lost 1 base, and 19 bases lay in between. Germline V gene data show CDR1 as PRHDT and CDR2 as FYEKMQ (reference sequence). The CDR3 sequence is 17 residues long. CDR3 bases: TGTGCCAGCAGCTGGCCGGGACAACGAGGAAGGAACACTGAAGCTTTCTTT. Protein sequence: CASSWPGQRGRNTEAFF.

In this sample, this clonotype turned up a few times. The chain carries TRBV3-1 and TRBJ2-1; D may be TRBD2 (6 bases). Between the trimmed V and J ends, which lost 5 bases and 5 bases, there was a span of 16 bases. CDR1 and CDR2 from the germline V gene are LGHDT and YNNKEL (reference sequence). The CDR3 runs to 15 residues. DNA of the CDR3: TGTGCCAGCAGCGTAAGGGCTAGCGTTCACAATGAGCAGTTCTTC. It encodes CASSVRASVHNEQFF.

This chain connects TRBV5-1 to TRBJ1-2, with TRBD1 matching 8 bases. CDR1 is SGHRS and CDR2 is YFSETQ in the germline V gene. V lost 5 bases to trimming and J lost 6 bases; unmatched junction nucleotides: 9. The CDR3 runs 14 residues. CDR3 amino acids: CASRLTGDYDGYTF. In DNA, the CDR3 is TGCGCCAGCAGGTTGACAGGGGATTATGATGGCTACACCTTC.

The V gene is TRBV28, the J gene TRBJ2-2, with 9 bases fitting TRBD2. The J segment lost 11 bases and the V segment lost 6 bases, leaving 13 bases of the junction unmatched. The germline V gene has CDR1 MDHEN and CDR2 SYDVKM. The CDR3 totals 15 residues. CDR3 amino acids: CASRLISGTSPELFF. The DNA for the CDR3 is TGTGCCAGCAGATTAATTTCCGGGACTAGCCCAGAGCTGTTTTTT.

The V and J genes are TRBV7-6 and TRBJ2-2, with TRBD2 identical over 9 bases. The V and J ends lost 6 bases and 6 bases, in that order; junction bases with no gene match: 14. The CDR3 is 17 amino acids. The germline V gene encodes CDR1 SGHVS and CDR2 FNYEAQ. CDR3 protein: CASRPSGLAGVAGELFF. The CDR3 DNA reads TGTGCCAGCAGACCTTCTGGATTAGCGGGAGTGGCCGGGGAGCTGTTTTTT.

The table lists this clonotype with many counts. The rearrangement links TRBV20-1 to TRBJ2-1, with D uncertain. The CDR3 has 11 residues. Trimming left V 3 bases short and J 6 bases short, with 6 bases between. Looked up from germline, CDR1 is DFQATT and CDR2 is SNEGSKA (reference sequence). The CDR3 is CSASNINEQFF. As DNA, the CDR3 is TGCAGTGCTAGTAACATCAATGAGCAGTTCTTC.

This chain connects TRBV10-3 to TRBJ2-7, with D tentatively TRBD2 (5 bases). CDR1 is ENHRY and CDR2 is SYGVKD in the germline V gene. The CDR3 is 15 amino acids. Trimming pared 3 bases from V and 1 base from J, leaving 13 bases between. The CDR3 sequence: CAISDASGVSYEQYF. The CDR3 coding sequence is TGTGCCATCAGTGACGCGTCCGGGGTATCCTACGAGCAGTACTTC.

There are a few counts of this clonotype. DNA of the CDR3: TGTGCCAGCAACCTGGGGGGGGGCAAGGGCGAGCAGTACTTC. As protein: CASNLGGGKGEQYF. The rearrangement joins TRBV27 to TRBJ2-7, with D possibly being TRBD2 (7 bases). The CDR3 covers 14 residues. Germline V gene sequence: CDR1 MNHEY, CDR2 SMNVEV (reference sequence). The V gene lost 7 bases and the J gene lost 6 bases, with 19 bases spanning the gap.

The genes are TRBV6-6 and TRBJ2-2; D is ambiguous. CDR3 length: 12 residues. Germline V gene sequence: CDR1 MNHNY, CDR2 SVGAGI (reference sequence). V was clipped by 6 bases and J by 6 bases, with 8 bases between them. The CDR3 loop reads CASSTLPGELFF. DNA for the CDR3: TGTGCCAGCAGCACCCTTCCCGGGGAGCTGTTTTTT.

The chain is built from TRBV6-6 and TRBJ2-2; 11 bases fit TRBD2. V lost 5 bases to trimming and J lost 6 bases; unmatched junction nucleotides: 8. Germline V gene lookup returns CDR1 MNHNY and CDR2 SVGAGI (reference sequence). This CDR3 is built from 16 residues. The CDR3 DNA reads TGTGCCAGCAGTGGGGTAGCGGGAGGGCCGTCCGGGGAGCTGTTTTTT. It specifies CASSGVAGGPSGELFF.

Only a few counts were recorded for this clonotype. Written as DNA, the CDR3 is TGTGCCAGCAGTCCCGACAGCAATGAGCAGTTCTTC. Translation: CASSPDSNEQFF. This chain links TRBV12-3 or TRBV12-4 with TRBJ2-1, with a possible D match to TRBD1 (5 bases). The ends were cut back, 5 bases at V and 6 bases at J, with 8 bases in the middle. The CDR3 is 12 amino acids.

The V and J genes are TRBV7-8 and TRBJ2-4, with D perhaps matching TRBD1 (6 bases). Germline V lookup: CDR1 SGHVS, CDR2 FQNEAQ. CDR3 length: 18 residues. Trimming took 1 base from V and 1 from J, leaving 17 bases between them. For the CDR3, the DNA is TGTGCCAGCAGCTTAGGAGTGGGGTCAGGGGTCGCCAAAAACATTCAGTACTTC. Translated: CASSLGVGSGVAKNIQYF.

This clonotype was recorded at least ten times. This CDR3 is CASTGGGPSYNEQFF. The CDR3 DNA reads TGTGCCAGCACCGGAGGAGGCCCTTCGTACAATGAGCAGTTCTTC. The V gene is TRBV12-3 or TRBV12-4, the J gene TRBJ2-1; TRBD2 is a possible D gene (5 bases). The CDR3 runs to 15 residues. Trimming took 7 bases from V and 4 from J, leaving 17 bases between them.

This clonotype was counted ten times or more. CDR3 nucleotides: TGTGCCAGCAGTTTAGGGGCAGGAGGAGGCTCACCCCTCCACTTT. Residues: CASSLGAGGGSPLHF. This rearrangement joins TRBV27 to TRBJ1-6, with D possibly TRBD1 on 5 matching bases. The CDR3 runs 15 residues. The V and J ends lost 2 bases and 10 bases respectively, with 15 bases between them. Germline-derived CDR1 and CDR2 are MNHEY and SMNVEV (reference sequence).

This clonotype showed up many times. The CDR3 here is CASGWRRQETQYF. The CDR3 DNA is TGTGCCAGCGGGTGGCGCCGCCAAGAGACCCAGTACTTC. The genes are TRBV2 and TRBJ2-5; D is unclear. V shed 8 bases and J shed 1 base, with 11 bases lying between them. The CDR3 is made up of 13 amino acids. Germline V gives CDR1 SNHLY, CDR2 FYNNEI.

J is TRBJ2-1 and V is TRBV18, with 11 nucleotides matching TRBD2. Unmatched junction bases numbered 6, after V lost 4 bases and J lost 4 bases. The CDR3 consists of 16 residues. CDR1 KGHSH and CDR2 LQKENI come from the germline V gene. The DNA for the CDR3 is TGTGCCAGCTCACTGCCGGGACTAGCGGATTACAATGAGCAGTTCTTC. Its translation is CASSLPGLADYNEQFF.

The chain carries TRBV5-1 and TRBJ2-5; TRBD2 agrees at 8 bases. CDR1 and CDR2 from the germline V gene are SGHRS and YFSETQ. V trimming: 4 bases; J trimming: 7 bases; junction bases outside the gene matches: 9. This CDR3 region has 14 residues. CDR3 coding DNA: TGCGCCAGCAGCCAAGGGACTAGGGTCGGGACCCAGTACTTC. Residues: CASSQGTRVGTQYF.

A few counts support this clonotype. V and J are TRBV4-3 and TRBJ2-7, with no clear D. The CDR3 extends over 13 amino acids. Germline V gives CDR1 LGHNA, CDR2 YSLEER. V lost 0 bases and J 4 bases, leaving 7 bases between the germline ends. In DNA form, the CDR3 reads TGCGCCAGCAGCCAAGATGTGTTGTACGAGCAGTACTTC. As protein: CASSQDVLYEQYF.

At least ten counts were recorded for this clonotype. The gene calls are TRBV12-3 or TRBV12-4 and TRBJ2-7; D is ambiguous. CDR3 size: 14 residues. V was pared by 5 bases and J by 4 bases, with 15 bases between. The CDR3 DNA sequence: TGTGCCAGCAGTCCTTCCGAGCGTACGTACGAGCAGTACTTC. As protein: CASSPSERTYEQYF.

Concerning this clonotype itself: A much larger clone differs from this one at a single base, so this may be a read error. V gene TRBV6-2 or TRBV6-3 combines with J gene TRBJ2-1; D gene ambiguous. V dropped 6 bases and J dropped 10 bases, with 16 bases sitting between them. The CDR3 runs 13 residues. Germline CDR1 and CDR2: MNHEY and SVGEGT. The CDR3 is CASRGLEIGEQFF. CDR3 bases: TGTGCCAGCAGGGGTCTAGAGATTGGCGAGCAGTTCTTC.

This clonotype was detected a few times. The gene calls are TRBV6-2 or TRBV6-3 and TRBJ2-2, with 8 bases that match TRBD2. With V trimmed by 5 bases and J by 2 bases, 7 bases remained unmatched. CDR3 size: 16 residues. Germline CDR1 is MNHEY and CDR2 is SVGEGT. The CDR3 here is CASSPQTSVNTGELFF. DNA of the CDR3: TGTGCCAGCAGTCCCCAGACTAGCGTAAACACCGGGGAGCTGTTTTTT.

The chain is built from TRBV12-3 or TRBV12-4 and TRBJ2-2; D gene uncertain. V lost 3 bases to trimming and J lost 4 bases, with 6 bases between them. This CDR3 has 13 residues. CDR3 loop: CASSFVGTGELFF. For the CDR3, the DNA is TGTGCCAGCAGTTTTGTGGGCACCGGGGAGCTGTTTTTT.

This clonotype came up a few times. The V and J genes are TRBV7-2 and TRBJ1-2; perhaps TRBD1 as D (5 bases). The length of the CDR3 is 14 residues. With 2 bases removed from V and 6 bases from J, the gap between germline ends came to 13 bases. Germline-derived CDR1 and CDR2 are SGHTA and FQGNSA. The CDR3 loop reads CASSLPAGSDGYTF. The CDR3 bases are TGTGCCAGCAGCTTACCGGCAGGGTCTGATGGCTACACCTTC.